The 20 T cell receptor beta chains below were found in one sample sequenced in a study of beta chain features in type 1 diabetes. Investigators reverse transcribed all isolated RNA, so they sequenced expressed TCRB transcripts. This table comes from immunoSEQ multiplex PCR, and its TCRdb copy is limited to in-frame clones, with some not included. The sample lists 900,000 or so clones; under 20% were seen once. Sequenced material: naive CD4+ T cells from blood. These TCRs come from a woman aged 18 to 35 in good health.

The chain joins TRBV9 to TRBJ2-1; 7 nucleotides align to TRBD2. There are 15 residues in the CDR3. V lost 1 base, J lost 4 bases, and 5 bases stayed unmatched. Germline V CDR1 and CDR2: SGDLS, YYNGEE. The CDR3 DNA follows: TGTGCCAGCAGCGTAAACGGGAGGAGTTACAATGAGCAGTTCTTC. This gives the protein CASSVNGRSYNEQFF.

The J gene is TRBJ1-1, the V gene TRBV7-9, with 10 bases lining up with TRBD1. The V gene's germline CDR1 is SEHNR and CDR2 FQNEAQ (reference sequence). V shed 5 bases and J 7 bases; nucleotides not matched to a gene: 7. The CDR3 length is 14 residues. Written as DNA, the CDR3 is TGTGCCAGCAGCCTAACCGGGACAGGGGATGAAGCTTTCTTT. This encodes CASSLTGTGDEAFF.

This chain links TRBV6-5 with TRBJ2-3; TRBD2 matches 9 bases. The length of the CDR3 is 14 residues. CDR1 is MNHEY, CDR2 SVGAGI, per germline. After removal of 6 bases from V and 2 bases from J, the junction contained 3 bases not matched to a gene. The CDR3 DNA sequence: TGTGCCAGCAGGCTAGCGGGATTCACAGATACGCAGTATTTT. Residues: CASRLAGFTDTQYF.

A few counts support this clone. This chain's CDR3 is CASSVSPGDGYGYTF. CDR3 DNA: TGTGCCAGCAGCGTATCGCCCGGAGACGGGTATGGCTACACCTTC. This rearrangement joins TRBV9 to TRBJ1-2; no definite D call. With 1 base removed from V and 5 bases from J, the gap between germline ends came to 15 bases. This CDR3 has 15 amino acids. Per germline, CDR1 SGDLS and CDR2 YYNGEE.

The rearrangement links TRBV7-3 to TRBJ2-7, with D tentatively TRBD1 or TRBD2 (5 bases each). The germline V gene has CDR1 SGHTA and CDR2 FQGTGA. V lost 2 bases, J lost 6 bases, and 14 bases lay in between. The CDR3 covers 14 residues. CDR3 residues: CASSLSGRLGEQYF. The CDR3 nucleotides read TGTGCCAGCAGCTTATCGGGGCGACTCGGCGAGCAGTACTTC.

The chain uses TRBV19 and TRBJ2-2; D might be TRBD1 or TRBD2, each matching 5 bases. Germline loops: CDR1 LNHDA, CDR2 SQIVND (reference sequence). The V end lost 6 bases, the J end lost 0 bases, and 11 bases lay between the germline ends. The CDR3 runs to 15 residues. CDR3 sequence reads: CASSSGTANTGELFF. The CDR3 DNA follows: TGTGCCAGTAGCTCAGGGACCGCGAACACCGGGGAGCTGTTTTTT.

In its sample, this clone was seen a few times. The genes are TRBV5-5 and TRBJ2-1, with 10 bases that match TRBD2. Germline V gene sequence: CDR1 SGHKS, CDR2 YYEKEE (reference sequence). Losses at the gene ends were 4 bases for V and 9 bases for J; bases not matched to a gene: 10. The CDR3 covers 15 residues. For the CDR3, the DNA is TGTGCCAGCAGCAACGGACTAGCGGCCGTTGTTGAGCAGTTCTTC. The encoded protein is CASSNGLAAVVEQFF.

The chain recombines TRBV6-5 with TRBJ2-3; D uncertain. V lost 2 bases to trimming and J lost 3 bases, with 9 bases between them. The CDR3 length is 14 residues. Germline loops: CDR1 MNHEY, CDR2 SVGAGI. As DNA, the CDR3 is TGTGCCAGCAGTTACGCGCTAGTTACAGATACGCAGTATTTT. Residues: CASSYALVTDTQYF.

This chain uses TRBV10-3 with TRBJ2-7, with D perhaps matching TRBD1 (6 bases). Trimming left V 3 bases short and J 3 bases short, with 9 bases between. The V gene's germline CDR1 is ENHRY and CDR2 SYGVKD. This CDR3 comprises 13 residues. For the CDR3, the DNA is TGTGCCATCAGTGAAGGACAGATCTACGAGCAGTACTTC. Encoded protein: CAISEGQIYEQYF.

This clone appeared a few times. The chain links TRBV9 to TRBJ2-5, with 11 bases matching TRBD2. This CDR3 comprises 18 residues. Germline trimming cut 0 bases from V and 1 base from J; bases unmatched to any gene: 8. Germline assignment: CDR1 SGDLS and CDR2 YYNGEE. CDR3 loop: CASSVGTSGWGVQETQYF. As DNA, the CDR3 is TGTGCCAGCAGCGTAGGGACTAGCGGGTGGGGCGTCCAAGAGACCCAGTACTTC.

Only a few counts were recorded for this clone. V is TRBV11-2 and J is TRBJ2-7; 15 nucleotides align to TRBD2. This CDR3 region has 18 residues. V was pared by 5 bases and J by 5 bases, with 13 bases of the junction left unmatched. Germline-derived CDR1 and CDR2 are SGHAT and FQNNGV. The CDR3 DNA reads TGTGCCAGCAGCCCCGGACTAGCGGGAGGGCCGCTGCCGCACGAGCAGTACTTC. Its translation is CASSPGLAGGPLPHEQYF.

This clone was seen only a few times. J is TRBJ2-3 and V is TRBV6-5; TRBD1 agrees at 8 bases. V gave up 10 bases and J gave up 3 bases; unmatched junction bases: 12. This CDR3 is 15 amino acids long. Germline lookup yields CDR1 MNHEY and CDR2 SVGAGI. CDR3 sequence reads: CATRTGSVGTDTQYF. The CDR3 DNA reads TGTGCCACCCGGACAGGGTCGGTCGGGACAGATACGCAGTATTTT.

The chain employs TRBV6-4 and TRBJ2-4, with D tentatively TRBD1 (6 bases). Germline V CDR1 and CDR2: MRHNA, SNTAGT. This CDR3 is built from 17 residues. V was pared by 1 base and J by 7 bases, with 20 bases between. The CDR3 loop is CASSDCLADQGPNIQYF. The CDR3 DNA is TGTGCCAGCAGTGACTGCCTAGCTGATCAGGGGCCGAACATTCAGTACTTC.

In DNA, the CDR3 is TGTGCCAGCAGCGTAGACGGCAGGATCGACTATGGCTACACCTTC. This encodes CASSVDGRIDYGYTF. This rearrangement joins TRBV9 to TRBJ1-2; D remains unclear. Trimming shortened V by 0 bases and J by 3 bases, and 12 bases separated the two germline ends. The CDR3 loop spans 15 amino acids. Germline CDR1 reads SGDLS; CDR2 reads YYNGEE.

The chain joins TRBV19 to TRBJ1-2; D not resolved. Germline CDR1 reads LNHDA; CDR2 reads SQIVND (reference sequence). V was pared by 4 bases and J by 4 bases, with 13 bases between. This CDR3 comprises 14 residues. CDR3 residues: CASSRTAEGYGYTF. As DNA, the CDR3 is TGTGCCAGTAGTAGAACGGCCGAAGGCTATGGCTACACCTTC.

This chain uses TRBV6-6 with TRBJ2-7; 8 positions agree with TRBD1. With V trimmed by 6 bases and J by 3 bases, 10 bases remained unmatched. CDR1 and CDR2 from the germline V gene are MNHNY and SVGAGI (reference sequence). The CDR3 runs to 15 residues. Here the CDR3 reads CASSWDRSYVYEQYF. CDR3 bases: TGTGCCAGCAGCTGGGACAGGTCCTATGTCTACGAGCAGTACTTC.

CDR3 in amino acids: CATSVGTVRTYEQYF. In DNA form, the CDR3 reads TGTGCCACCAGTGTAGGGACAGTAAGAACCTACGAGCAGTACTTC. The rearrangement uses TRBV15 and TRBJ2-7; 7 bases match TRBD1. The CDR3 has 15 amino acids. The V gene end was trimmed by 6 bases and the J gene end by 2 bases; junction bases not matched to a gene: 10. Germline V lookup: CDR1 LNHNV, CDR2 YYDKDF (reference sequence). The whole variable domain, remainder taken from reference TRBV15 and TRBJ2-7, is DAMVIQNPRYQVTQFGKPVTLSCSQTLNHNVMYWYQQKSSQAPKLLFHYYDKDFNNEADTPDNFQSRRPNTSFCFLDIRSPGLGDTAMYLCATSVGTVRTYEQYFGPGTRLTVT.

This clone was detected only a few times. The rearrangement uses TRBV4-1 and TRBJ1-5; 11 positions match TRBD1. CDR1 is MGHRA and CDR2 is YSYEKL in the germline V gene. J lost 7 bases, V lost 0 bases, and 11 bases had no gene match. The CDR3 loop spans 18 amino acids. CDR3 region: CASSQDSGQGARRQPQHF. As DNA, the CDR3 is TGCGCCAGCAGCCAAGATAGTGGACAGGGGGCTAGGCGACAGCCCCAGCATTTT.

This clone was seen a handful of times. The chain uses TRBV15 and TRBJ2-3; D is unclear. This CDR3 spans 15 amino acids. CDR1 and CDR2 (germline): LNHNV, YYDKDF (reference sequence). V was trimmed by 0 bases and J by 1 base, leaving 8 bases between them. In nucleotides, the CDR3 is TGTGCCACCAGCAGAGATACTCCCCGCACAGATACGCAGTATTTT. As protein: CATSRDTPRTDTQYF.

The sample holds a few counts of this clone. The chain links TRBV5-1 to TRBJ2-7, with D hard to call. The CDR3 consists of 14 residues. V lost 0 bases, J lost 2 bases, and 9 bases lay in between. Per the germline V gene, CDR1 is SGHRS and CDR2 is YFSETQ. In DNA, the CDR3 is TGCGCCAGCAGCTTGGTCGGCGAAACCTACGAGCAGTACTTC. This codes for CASSLVGETYEQYF.